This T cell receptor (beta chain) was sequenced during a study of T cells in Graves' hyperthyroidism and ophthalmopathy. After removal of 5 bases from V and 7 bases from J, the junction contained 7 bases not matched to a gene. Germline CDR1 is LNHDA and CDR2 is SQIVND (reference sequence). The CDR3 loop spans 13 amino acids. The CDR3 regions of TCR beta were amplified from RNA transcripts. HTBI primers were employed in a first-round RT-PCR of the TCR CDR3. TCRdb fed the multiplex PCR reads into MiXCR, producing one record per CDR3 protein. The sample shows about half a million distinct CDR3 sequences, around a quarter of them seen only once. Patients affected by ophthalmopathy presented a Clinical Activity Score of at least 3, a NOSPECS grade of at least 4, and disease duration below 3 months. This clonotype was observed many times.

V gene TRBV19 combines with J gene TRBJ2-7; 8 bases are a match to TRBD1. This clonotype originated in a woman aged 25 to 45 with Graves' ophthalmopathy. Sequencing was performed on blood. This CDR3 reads CASSSQGAREQYF. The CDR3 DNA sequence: TGTGCCAGTAGTTCCCAGGGGGCTCGAGAGCAGTACTTC.